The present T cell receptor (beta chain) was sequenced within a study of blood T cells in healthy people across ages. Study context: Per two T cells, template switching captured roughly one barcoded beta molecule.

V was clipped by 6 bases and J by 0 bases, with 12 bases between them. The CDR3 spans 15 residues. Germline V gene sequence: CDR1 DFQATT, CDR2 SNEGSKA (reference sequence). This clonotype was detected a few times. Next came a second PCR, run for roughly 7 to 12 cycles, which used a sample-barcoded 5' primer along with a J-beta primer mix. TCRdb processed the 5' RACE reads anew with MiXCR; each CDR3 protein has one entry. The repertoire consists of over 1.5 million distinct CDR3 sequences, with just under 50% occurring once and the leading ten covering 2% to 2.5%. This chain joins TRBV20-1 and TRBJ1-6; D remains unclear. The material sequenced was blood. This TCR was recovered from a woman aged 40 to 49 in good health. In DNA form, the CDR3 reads TGCAGTGCCCCTGAGCTGAGCTCCTATAATTCACCCCTCCACTTT. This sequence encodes CSAPELSSYNSPLHF.